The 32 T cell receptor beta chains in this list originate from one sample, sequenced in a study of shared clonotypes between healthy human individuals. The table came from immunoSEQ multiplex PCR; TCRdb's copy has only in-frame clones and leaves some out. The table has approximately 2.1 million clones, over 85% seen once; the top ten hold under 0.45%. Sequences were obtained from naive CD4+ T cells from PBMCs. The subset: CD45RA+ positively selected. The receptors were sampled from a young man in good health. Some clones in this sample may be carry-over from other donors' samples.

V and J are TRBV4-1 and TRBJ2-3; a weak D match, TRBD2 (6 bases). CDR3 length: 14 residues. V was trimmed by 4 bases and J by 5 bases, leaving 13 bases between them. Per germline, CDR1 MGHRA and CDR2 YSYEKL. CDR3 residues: CASSPGGLVDTQYF. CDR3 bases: TGCGCCAGCAGCCCTGGGGGGTTAGTAGATACGCAGTATTTT.

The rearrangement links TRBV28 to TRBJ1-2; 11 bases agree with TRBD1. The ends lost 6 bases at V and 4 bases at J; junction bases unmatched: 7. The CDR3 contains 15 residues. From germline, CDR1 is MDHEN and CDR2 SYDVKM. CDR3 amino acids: CASRLDRGRTYGYTF. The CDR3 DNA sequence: TGTGCCAGCAGGTTGGACAGGGGGCGAACCTATGGCTACACCTTC.

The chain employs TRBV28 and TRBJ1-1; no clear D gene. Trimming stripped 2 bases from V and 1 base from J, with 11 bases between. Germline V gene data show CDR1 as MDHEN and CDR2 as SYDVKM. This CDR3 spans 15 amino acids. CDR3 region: CASSLKAWENTEAFF. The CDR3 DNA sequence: TGTGCCAGCAGTTTAAAGGCCTGGGAGAACACTGAAGCTTTCTTT. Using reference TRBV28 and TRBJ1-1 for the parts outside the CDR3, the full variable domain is DVKVTQSSRYLVKRTGEKVFLECVQDMDHENMFWYRQDPGLGLRLIYFSYDVKMKEKGDIPEGYSVSREKKERFSLILESASTNQTSMYLCASSLKAWENTEAFFGQGTRLTVV.

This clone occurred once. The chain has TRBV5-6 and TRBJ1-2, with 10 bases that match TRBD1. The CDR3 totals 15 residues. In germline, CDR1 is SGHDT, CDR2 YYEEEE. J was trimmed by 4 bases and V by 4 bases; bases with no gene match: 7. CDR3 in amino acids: CASSASTGGGYGYTF. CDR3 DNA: TGTGCCAGCAGCGCCTCGACAGGGGGCGGCTATGGCTACACCTTC.

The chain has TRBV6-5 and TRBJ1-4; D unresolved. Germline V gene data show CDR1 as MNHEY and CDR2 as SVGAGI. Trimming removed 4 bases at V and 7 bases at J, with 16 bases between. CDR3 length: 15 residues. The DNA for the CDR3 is TGTGCCAGCAGTTCTCGGATTGGGTCGAGTGAAAAACTGTTTTTT. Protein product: CASSSRIGSSEKLFF.

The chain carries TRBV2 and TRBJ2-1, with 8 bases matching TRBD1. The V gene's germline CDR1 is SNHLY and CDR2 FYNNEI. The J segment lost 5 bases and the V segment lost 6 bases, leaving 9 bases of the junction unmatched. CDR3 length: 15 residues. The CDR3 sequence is CASREQGEPHNEQFF. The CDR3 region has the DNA TGTGCCAGCAGGGAACAGGGGGAGCCCCACAATGAGCAGTTCTTC.

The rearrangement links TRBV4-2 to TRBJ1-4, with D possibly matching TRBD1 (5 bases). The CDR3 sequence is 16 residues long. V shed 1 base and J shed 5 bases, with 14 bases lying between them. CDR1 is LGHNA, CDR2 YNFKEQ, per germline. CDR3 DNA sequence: TGTGCCAGCAGCCAAGCAGAGACAGCAGGAAATGAAAAACTGTTTTTT. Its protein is CASSQAETAGNEKLFF.

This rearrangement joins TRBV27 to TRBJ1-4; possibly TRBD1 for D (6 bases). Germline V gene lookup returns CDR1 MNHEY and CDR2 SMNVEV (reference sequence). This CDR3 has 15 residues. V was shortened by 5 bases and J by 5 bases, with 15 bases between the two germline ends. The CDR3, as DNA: TGTGCCAGCAGTCCCCAACAGGGTTGGAATGAAAAACTGTTTTTT. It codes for CASSPQQGWNEKLFF.

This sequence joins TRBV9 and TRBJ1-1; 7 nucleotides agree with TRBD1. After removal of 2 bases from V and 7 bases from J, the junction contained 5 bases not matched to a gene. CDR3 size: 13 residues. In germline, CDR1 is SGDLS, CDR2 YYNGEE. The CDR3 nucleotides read TGTGCCAGCAGCGTGCAGGGGGTGAATGAAGCTTTCTTT. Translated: CASSVQGVNEAFF.

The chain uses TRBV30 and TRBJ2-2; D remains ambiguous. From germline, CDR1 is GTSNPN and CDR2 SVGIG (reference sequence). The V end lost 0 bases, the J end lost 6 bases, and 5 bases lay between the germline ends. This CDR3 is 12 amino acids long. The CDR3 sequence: CAWSVTAGELFF. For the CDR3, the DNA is TGTGCCTGGAGTGTAACCGCCGGGGAGCTGTTTTTT.

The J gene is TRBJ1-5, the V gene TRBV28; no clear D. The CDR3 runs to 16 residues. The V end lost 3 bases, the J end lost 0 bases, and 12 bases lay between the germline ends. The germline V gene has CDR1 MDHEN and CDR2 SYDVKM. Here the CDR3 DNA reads TGTGCCAGCAGTTTCTTATACGGCACTAGCAATCAGCCCCAGCATTTT. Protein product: CASSFLYGTSNQPQHF.

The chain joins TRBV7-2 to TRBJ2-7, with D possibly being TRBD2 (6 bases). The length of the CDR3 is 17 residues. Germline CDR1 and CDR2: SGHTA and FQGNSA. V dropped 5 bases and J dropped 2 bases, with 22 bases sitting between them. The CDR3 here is CASSPSRGAGATYEQYF. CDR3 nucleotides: TGTGCCAGCAGCCCATCGCGGGGAGCGGGTGCTACCTACGAGCAGTACTTC.

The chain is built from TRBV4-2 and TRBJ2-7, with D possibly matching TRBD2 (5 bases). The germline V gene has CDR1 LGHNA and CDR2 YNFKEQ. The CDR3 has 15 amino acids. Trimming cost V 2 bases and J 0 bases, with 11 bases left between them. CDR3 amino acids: CASSQLGLSSYEQYF. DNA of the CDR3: TGTGCCAGCAGCCAACTAGGACTGAGCTCCTACGAGCAGTACTTC.

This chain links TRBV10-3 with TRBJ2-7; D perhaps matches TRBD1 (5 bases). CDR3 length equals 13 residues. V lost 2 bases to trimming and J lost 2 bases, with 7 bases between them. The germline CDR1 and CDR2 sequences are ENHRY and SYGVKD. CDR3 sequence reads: CAISEDSPYEQYF. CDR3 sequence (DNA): TGTGCCATCAGTGAGGACAGTCCCTACGAGCAGTACTTC.

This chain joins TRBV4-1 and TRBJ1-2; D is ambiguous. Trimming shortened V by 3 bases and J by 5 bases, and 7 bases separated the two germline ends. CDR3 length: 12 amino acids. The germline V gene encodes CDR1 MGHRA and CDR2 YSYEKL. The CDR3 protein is CASSQRRYGYTF. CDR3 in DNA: TGCGCCAGCAGCCAGAGGAGATATGGCTACACCTTC.

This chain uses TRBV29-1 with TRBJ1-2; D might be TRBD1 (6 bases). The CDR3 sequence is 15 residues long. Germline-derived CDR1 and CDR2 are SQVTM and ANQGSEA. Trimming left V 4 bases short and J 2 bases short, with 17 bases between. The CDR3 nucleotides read TGCAGCGTTGTTAGGGGGGGGAATCGGAACTATGGCTACACCTTC. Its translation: CSVVRGGNRNYGYTF.

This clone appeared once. The CDR3 spells CASSSTTGTSYNEQFF. CDR3 sequence (DNA): TGTGCCAGCAGTTCAACGACAGGCACCTCCTACAATGAGCAGTTCTTC. J is TRBJ2-1 and V is TRBV28, with D perhaps matching TRBD1 (6 bases). CDR1 MDHEN and CDR2 SYDVKM come from the germline V gene. There are 16 residues in the CDR3. Trimming took 4 bases from V and 0 from J, leaving 13 bases between them.

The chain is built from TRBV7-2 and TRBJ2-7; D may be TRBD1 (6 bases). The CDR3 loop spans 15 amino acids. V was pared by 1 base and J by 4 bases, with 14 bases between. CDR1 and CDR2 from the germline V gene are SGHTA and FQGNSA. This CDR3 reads CASSLGQDLRYEQYF. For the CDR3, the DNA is TGTGCCAGCAGCTTAGGACAGGACCTCCGATACGAGCAGTACTTC. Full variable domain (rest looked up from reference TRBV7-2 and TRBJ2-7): GAGVSQSPSNKVTEKGKDVELRCDPISGHTALYWYRQSLGQGLEFLIYFQGNSAPDKSGLPSDRFSAERTGGSVSTLTIQRTQQEDSAVYLCASSLGQDLRYEQYFGPGTRLTVT.

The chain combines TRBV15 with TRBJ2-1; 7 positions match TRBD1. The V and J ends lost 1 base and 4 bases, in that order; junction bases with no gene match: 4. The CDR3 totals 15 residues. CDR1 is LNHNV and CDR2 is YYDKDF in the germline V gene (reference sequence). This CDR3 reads CATSRGQGRYNEQFF. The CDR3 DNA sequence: TGTGCCACCAGCAGAGGACAGGGACGATACAATGAGCAGTTCTTC.

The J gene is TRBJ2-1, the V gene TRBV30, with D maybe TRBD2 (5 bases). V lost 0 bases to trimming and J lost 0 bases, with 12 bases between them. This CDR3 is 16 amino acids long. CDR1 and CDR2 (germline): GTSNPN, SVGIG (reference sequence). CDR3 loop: CAWSVRIASSYNEQFF. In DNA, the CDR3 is TGTGCCTGGAGTGTACGAATAGCGAGCTCCTACAATGAGCAGTTCTTC.

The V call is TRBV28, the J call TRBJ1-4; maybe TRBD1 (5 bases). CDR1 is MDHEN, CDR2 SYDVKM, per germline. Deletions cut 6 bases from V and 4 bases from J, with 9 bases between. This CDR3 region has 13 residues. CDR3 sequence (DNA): TGTGCCAGCAGGGGGGGATTTAATGAAAAACTGTTTTTT. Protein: CASRGGFNEKLFF. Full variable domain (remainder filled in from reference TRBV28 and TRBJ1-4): DVKVTQSSRYLVKRTGEKVFLECVQDMDHENMFWYRQDPGLGLRLIYFSYDVKMKEKGDIPEGYSVSREKKERFSLILESASTNQTSMYLCASRGGFNEKLFFGSGTQLSVL.

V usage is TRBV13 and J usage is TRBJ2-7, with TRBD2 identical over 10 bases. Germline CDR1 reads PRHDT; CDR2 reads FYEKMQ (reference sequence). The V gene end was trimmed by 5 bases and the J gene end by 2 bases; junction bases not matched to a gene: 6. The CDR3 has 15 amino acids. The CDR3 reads CASSTGTSVTYEQYF. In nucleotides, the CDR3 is TGTGCCAGCAGCACCGGGACTAGCGTAACCTACGAGCAGTACTTC.

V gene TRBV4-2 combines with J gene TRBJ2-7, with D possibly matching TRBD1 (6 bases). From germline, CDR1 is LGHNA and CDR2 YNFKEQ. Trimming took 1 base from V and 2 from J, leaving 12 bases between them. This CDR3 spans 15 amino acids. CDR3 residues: CASSQVRQVAYEQYF. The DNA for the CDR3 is TGTGCCAGCAGCCAAGTCAGACAGGTAGCCTACGAGCAGTACTTC.

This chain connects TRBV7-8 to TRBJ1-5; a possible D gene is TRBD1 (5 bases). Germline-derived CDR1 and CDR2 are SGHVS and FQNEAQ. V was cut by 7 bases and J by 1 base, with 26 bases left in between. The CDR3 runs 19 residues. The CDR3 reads CASTLSGSREVPSNQPQHF. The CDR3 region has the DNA TGTGCCAGCACCCTCAGCGGGAGCAGGGAGGTTCCCAGCAATCAGCCCCAGCATTTT.

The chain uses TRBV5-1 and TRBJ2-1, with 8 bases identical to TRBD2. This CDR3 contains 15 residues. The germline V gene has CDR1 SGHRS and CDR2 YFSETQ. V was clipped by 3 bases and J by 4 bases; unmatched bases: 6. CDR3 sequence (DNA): TGCGCCAGCAGCTCCAACCAGCGGGAGTACAATGAGCAGTTCTTC. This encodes CASSSNQREYNEQFF. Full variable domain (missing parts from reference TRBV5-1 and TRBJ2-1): KAGVTQTPRYLIKTRGQQVTLSCSPISGHRSVSWYQQTPGQGLQFLFEYFSETQRNKGNFPGRFSGRQFSNSRSEMNVSTLELGDSALYLCASSSNQREYNEQFFGPGTRLTVL.

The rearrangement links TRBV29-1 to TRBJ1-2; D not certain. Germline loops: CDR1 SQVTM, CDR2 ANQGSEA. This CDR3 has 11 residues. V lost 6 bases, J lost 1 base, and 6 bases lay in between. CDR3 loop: CSVGYNYGYTF. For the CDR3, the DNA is TGCAGCGTAGGATATAACTATGGCTACACCTTC.

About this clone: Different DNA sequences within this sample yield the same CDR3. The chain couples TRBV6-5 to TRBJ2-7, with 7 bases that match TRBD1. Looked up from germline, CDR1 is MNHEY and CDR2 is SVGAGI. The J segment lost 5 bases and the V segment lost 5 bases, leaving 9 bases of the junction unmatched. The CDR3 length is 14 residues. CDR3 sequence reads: CASSPRQGGNEQYF. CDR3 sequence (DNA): TGTGCCAGCAGTCCCCGACAGGGTGGAAACGAGCAGTACTTC.

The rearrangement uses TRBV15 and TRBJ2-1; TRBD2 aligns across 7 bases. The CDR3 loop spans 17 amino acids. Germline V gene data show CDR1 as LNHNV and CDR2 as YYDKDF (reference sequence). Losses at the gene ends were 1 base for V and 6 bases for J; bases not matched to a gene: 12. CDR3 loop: CATSRGNRDYVSNEQFF. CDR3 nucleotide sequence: TGTGCCACCAGCAGAGGGAACCGGGACTATGTTAGCAATGAGCAGTTCTTC.

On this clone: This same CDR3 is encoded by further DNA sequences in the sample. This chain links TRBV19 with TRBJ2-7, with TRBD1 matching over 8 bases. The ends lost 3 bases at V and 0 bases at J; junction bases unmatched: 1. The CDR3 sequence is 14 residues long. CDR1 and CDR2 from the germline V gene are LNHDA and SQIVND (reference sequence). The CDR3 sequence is CASSIGQGSYEQYF. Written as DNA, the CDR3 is TGTGCCAGTAGTATCGGACAGGGCTCCTACGAGCAGTACTTC.

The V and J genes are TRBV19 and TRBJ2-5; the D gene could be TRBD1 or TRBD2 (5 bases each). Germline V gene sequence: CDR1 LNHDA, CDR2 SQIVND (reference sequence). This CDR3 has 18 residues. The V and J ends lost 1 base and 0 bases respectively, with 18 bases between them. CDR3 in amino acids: CASSIARDPDQYQETQYF. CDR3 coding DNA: TGTGCCAGTAGTATAGCCCGGGACCCTGACCAGTACCAAGAGACCCAGTACTTC.

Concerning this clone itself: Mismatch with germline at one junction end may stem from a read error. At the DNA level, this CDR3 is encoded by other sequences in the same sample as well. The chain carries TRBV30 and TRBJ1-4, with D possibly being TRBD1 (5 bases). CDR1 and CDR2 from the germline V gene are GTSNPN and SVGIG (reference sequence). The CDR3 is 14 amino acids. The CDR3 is CAWSEGGANEKLFF. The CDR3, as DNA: TGTGCCTGGAGTGAGGGAGGGGCTAACGAAAAACTGTTTTTT.

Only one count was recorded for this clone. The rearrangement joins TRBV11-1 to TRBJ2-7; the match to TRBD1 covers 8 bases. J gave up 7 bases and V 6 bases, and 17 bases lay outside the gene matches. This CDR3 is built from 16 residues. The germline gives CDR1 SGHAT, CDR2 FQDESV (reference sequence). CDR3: CASSSDGTGNWNEQYF. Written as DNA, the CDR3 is TGTGCCAGCAGTTCCGACGGGACAGGTAATTGGAATGAGCAGTACTTC.